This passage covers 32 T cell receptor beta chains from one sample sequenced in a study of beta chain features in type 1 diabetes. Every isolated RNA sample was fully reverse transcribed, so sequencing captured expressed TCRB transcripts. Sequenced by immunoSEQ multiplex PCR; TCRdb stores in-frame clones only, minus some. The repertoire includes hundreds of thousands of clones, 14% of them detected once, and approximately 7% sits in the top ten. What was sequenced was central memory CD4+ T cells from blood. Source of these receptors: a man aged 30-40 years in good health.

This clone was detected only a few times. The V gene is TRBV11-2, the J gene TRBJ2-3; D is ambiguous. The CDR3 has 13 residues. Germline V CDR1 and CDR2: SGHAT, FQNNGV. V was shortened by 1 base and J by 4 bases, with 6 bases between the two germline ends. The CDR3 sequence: CASSLARSDTQYF. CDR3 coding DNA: TGTGCCAGCAGCTTAGCGCGGTCAGATACGCAGTATTTT.

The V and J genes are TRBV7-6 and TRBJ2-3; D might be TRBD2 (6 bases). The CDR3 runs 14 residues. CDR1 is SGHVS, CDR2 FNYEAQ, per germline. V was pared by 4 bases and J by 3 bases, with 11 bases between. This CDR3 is CASSSGSRTDTQYF. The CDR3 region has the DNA TGTGCCAGCAGCTCCGGGAGTCGTACAGATACGCAGTATTTT.

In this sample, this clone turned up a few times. CDR3 sequence: CASAASVYYNEQFF. The CDR3 DNA follows: TGTGCCAGCGCGGCTAGCGTGTACTACAATGAGCAGTTCTTC. The chain is built from TRBV6-1 and TRBJ2-1; D is possibly TRBD2 (6 bases). V was cut by 8 bases and J by 3 bases, with 14 bases left in between. Looked up from germline, CDR1 is MNHNS and CDR2 is SASEGT. The CDR3 runs 14 residues.

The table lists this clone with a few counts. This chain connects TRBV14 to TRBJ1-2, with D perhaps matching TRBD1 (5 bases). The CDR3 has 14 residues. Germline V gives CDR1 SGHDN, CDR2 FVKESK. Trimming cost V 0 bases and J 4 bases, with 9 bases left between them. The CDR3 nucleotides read TGTGCCAGCAGCCAAGACCCCAGGGCCTATGGCTACACCTTC. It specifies CASSQDPRAYGYTF.

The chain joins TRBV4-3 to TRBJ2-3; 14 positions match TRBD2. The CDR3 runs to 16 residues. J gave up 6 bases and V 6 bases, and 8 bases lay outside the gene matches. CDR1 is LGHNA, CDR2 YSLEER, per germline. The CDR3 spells CASSPGLAGGGDTQYF. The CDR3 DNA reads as TGCGCCAGCAGTCCCGGACTAGCGGGGGGTGGGGATACGCAGTATTTT.

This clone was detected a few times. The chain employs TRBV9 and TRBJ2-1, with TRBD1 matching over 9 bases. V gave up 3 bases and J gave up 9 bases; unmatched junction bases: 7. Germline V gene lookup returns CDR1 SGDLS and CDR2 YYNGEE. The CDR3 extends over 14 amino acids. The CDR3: CASSGQGVRSEQFF. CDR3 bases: TGTGCCAGCAGCGGACAGGGGGTGAGGAGTGAGCAGTTCTTC.

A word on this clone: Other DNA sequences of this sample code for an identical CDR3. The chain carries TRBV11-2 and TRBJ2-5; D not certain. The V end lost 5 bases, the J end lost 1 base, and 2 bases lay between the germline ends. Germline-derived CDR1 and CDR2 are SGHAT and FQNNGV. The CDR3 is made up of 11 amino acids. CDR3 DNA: TGTGCCAGCAGCCTCCAAGAGACCCAGTACTTC. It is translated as CASSLQETQYF. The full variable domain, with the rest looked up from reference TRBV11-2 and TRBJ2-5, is EAGVAQSPRYKIIEKRQSVAFWCNPISGHATLYWYQQILGQGPKLLIQFQNNGVVDDSQLPKDRFSAERLKGVDSTLKIQPAKLEDSAVYLCASSLQETQYFGPGTRLLVL.

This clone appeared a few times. In DNA form, the CDR3 reads TGTGCCAGCATGGAGGGGGGCCTGAGGAATCAGCCCCAGCATTTT. Translated: CASMEGGLRNQPQHF. The rearrangement joins TRBV2 to TRBJ1-5; D possibly corresponds to TRBD1 (6 bases). Trimming left V 7 bases short and J 4 bases short, with 17 bases between. Germline CDR1 and CDR2: SNHLY and FYNNEI. The CDR3 runs 15 residues.

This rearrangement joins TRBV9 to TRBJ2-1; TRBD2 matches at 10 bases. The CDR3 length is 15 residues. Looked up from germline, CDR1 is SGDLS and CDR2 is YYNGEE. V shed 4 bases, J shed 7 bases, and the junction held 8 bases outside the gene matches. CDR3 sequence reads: CASSPVTSGANEQFF. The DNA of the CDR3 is TGTGCCAGCAGCCCGGTCACTAGCGGGGCGAATGAGCAGTTCTTC.

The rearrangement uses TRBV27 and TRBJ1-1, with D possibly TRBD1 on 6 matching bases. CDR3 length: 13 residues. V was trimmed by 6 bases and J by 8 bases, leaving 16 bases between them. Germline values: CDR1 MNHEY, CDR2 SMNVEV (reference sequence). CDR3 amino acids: CASSHLQGGEAFF. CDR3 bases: TGTGCCAGCAGCCACCTACAGGGAGGCGAAGCTTTCTTT.

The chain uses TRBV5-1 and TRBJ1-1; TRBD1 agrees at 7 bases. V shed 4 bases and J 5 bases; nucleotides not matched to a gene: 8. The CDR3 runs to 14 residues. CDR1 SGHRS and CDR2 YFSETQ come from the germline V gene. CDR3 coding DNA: TGCGCCAGCAGCCAAACGACAGGGTTGACTGAAGCTTTCTTT. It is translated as CASSQTTGLTEAFF.

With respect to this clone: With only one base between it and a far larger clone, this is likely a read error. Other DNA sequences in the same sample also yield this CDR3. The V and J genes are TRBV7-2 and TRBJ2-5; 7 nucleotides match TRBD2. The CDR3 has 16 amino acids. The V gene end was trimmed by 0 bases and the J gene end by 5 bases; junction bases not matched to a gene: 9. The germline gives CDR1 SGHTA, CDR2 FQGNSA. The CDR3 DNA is TGTGCCAGCAGCTTAGCAGGACTGGCGGGAGTGGAGACCCAGTACTTC. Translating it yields CASSLAGLAGVETQYF.

The CDR3 region has the DNA TGTGCCACCAACGCGGGACAGGGGCAAGTTGAGCAGTTCTTC. Protein product: CATNAGQGQVEQFF. This chain uses TRBV10-3 with TRBJ2-1; 10 bases line up with TRBD1. Germline V gene data show CDR1 as ENHRY and CDR2 as SYGVKD. This CDR3 comprises 14 residues. V trimming: 10 bases; J trimming: 9 bases; junction bases outside the gene matches: 12.

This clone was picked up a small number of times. The CDR3 bases are TGTGCCAGCAGTGAATATCTTGAAAAACTGTTTTTT. As protein: CASSEYLEKLFF. The chain couples TRBV25-1 to TRBJ1-4; D is ambiguous. The germline V gene has CDR1 MGHDK and CDR2 SYGVNS. This CDR3 has 12 amino acids. Between the trimmed V and J ends, which lost 0 bases and 7 bases, there was a span of 3 bases.

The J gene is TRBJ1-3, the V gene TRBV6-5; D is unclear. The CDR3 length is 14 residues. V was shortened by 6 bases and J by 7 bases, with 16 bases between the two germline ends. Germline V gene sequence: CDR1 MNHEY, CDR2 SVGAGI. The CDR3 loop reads CASSDDGVRNTIYF. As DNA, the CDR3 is TGTGCCAGCAGCGACGACGGCGTGCGGAACACCATATATTTT.

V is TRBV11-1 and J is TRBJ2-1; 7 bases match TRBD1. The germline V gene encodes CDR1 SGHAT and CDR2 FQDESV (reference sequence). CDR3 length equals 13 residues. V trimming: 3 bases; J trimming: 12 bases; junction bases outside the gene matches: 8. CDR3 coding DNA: TGTGCCAGCAGCTTGGGCCTAGGGGGCCTGCAGTTCTTC. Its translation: CASSLGLGGLQFF. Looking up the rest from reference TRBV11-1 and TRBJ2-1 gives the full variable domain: EAEVAQSPRYKITEKSQAVAFWCDPISGHATLYWYRQILGQGPELLVQFQDESVVDDSQLPKDRFSAERLKGVDSTLKIQPAELGDSAMYLCASSLGLGGLQFFGPGTRLTVL.

The CDR3 loop reads CAIYGGTEAFF. CDR3 nucleotide sequence: TGTGCCATTTACGGGGGCACTGAAGCTTTCTTT. The J gene is TRBJ1-1, the V gene TRBV28; D is perhaps TRBD1 (5 bases). V dropped 10 bases and J dropped 4 bases, with 10 bases sitting between them. Per germline, CDR1 MDHEN and CDR2 SYDVKM. The CDR3 extends over 11 amino acids.

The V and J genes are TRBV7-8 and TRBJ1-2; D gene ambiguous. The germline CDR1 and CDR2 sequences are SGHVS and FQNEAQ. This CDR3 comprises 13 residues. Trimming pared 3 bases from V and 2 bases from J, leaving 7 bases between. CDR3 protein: CASSFDPNYGYTF. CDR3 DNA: TGTGCCAGCAGCTTTGACCCAAACTATGGCTACACCTTC.

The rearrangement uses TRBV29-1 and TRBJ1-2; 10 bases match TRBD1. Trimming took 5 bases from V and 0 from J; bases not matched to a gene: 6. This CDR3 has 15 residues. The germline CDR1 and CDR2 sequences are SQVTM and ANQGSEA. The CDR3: CSVPRQGASNYGYTF. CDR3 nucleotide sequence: TGCAGCGTTCCCCGACAGGGGGCTTCTAACTATGGCTACACCTTC.

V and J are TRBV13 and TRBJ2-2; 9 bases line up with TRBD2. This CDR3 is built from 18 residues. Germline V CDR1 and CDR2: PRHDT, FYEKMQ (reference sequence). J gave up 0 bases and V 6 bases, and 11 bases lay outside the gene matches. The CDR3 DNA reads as TGTGCCAGCAGGCCTAGGCGGGGGGGCCGTCCGAACACCGGGGAGCTGTTTTTT. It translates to CASRPRRGGRPNTGELFF.

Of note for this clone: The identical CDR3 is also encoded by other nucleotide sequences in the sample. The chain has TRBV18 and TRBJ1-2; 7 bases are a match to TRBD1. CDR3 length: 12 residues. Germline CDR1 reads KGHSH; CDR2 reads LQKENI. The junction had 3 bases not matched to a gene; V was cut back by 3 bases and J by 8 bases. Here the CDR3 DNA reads TGTGCCAGCTCACCCACAGGGGACGGCTACACCTTC. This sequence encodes CASSPTGDGYTF.

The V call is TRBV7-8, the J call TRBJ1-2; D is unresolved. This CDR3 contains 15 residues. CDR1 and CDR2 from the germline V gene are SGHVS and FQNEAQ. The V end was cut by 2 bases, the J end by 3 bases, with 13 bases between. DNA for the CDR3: TGTGCCAGCAGCTTATCGATTGGGCCTTACTATGGCTACACCTTC. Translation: CASSLSIGPYYGYTF. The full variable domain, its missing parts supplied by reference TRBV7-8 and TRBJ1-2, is GAGVSQSPRYKVAKRGQDVALRCDPISGHVSLFWYQQALGQGPEFLTYFQNEAQLDKSGLPSDRFFAERPEGSVSTLKIQRTQQEDSAVYLCASSLSIGPYYGYTFGSGTRLTVV.

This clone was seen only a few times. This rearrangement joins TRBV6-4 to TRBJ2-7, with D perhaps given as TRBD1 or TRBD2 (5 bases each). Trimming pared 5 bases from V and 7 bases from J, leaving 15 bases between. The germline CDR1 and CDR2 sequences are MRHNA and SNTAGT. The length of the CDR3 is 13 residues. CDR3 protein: CASSSGPPWEQYF. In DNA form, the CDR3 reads TGTGCCAGCAGTTCGGGACCCCCATGGGAGCAGTACTTC.

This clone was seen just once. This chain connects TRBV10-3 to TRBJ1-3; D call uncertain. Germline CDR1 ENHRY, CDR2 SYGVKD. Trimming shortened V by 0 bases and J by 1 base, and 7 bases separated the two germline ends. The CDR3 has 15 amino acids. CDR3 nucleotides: TGTGCCATCAGTGAGTCACGAGGATCTGGAAACACCATATATTTT. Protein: CAISESRGSGNTIYF.

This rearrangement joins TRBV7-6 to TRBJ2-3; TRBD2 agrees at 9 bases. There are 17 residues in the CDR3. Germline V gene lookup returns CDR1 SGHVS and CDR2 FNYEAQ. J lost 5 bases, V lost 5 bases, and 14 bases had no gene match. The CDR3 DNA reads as TGTGCCAGCAGCCCAGGGGTCTCTAGCGGGGTAATAGATACGCAGTATTTT. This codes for CASSPGVSSGVIDTQYF.

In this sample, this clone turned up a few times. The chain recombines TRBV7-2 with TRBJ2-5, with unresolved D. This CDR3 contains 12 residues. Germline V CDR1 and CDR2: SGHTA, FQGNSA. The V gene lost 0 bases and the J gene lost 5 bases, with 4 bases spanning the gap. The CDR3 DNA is TGTGCCAGCAGCTTAGCAGTTGAGACCCAGTACTTC. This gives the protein CASSLAVETQYF.

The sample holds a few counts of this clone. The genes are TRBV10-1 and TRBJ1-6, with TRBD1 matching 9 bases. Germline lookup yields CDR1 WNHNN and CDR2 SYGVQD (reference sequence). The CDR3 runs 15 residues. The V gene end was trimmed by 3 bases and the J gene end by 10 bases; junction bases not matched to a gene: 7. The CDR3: CASSDSGTGRSPLHF. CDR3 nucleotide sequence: TGCGCCAGCAGTGACTCTGGGACAGGGCGATCACCCCTCCACTTT.

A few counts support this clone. The CDR3 protein is CASSTGTGIGLNTEAFF. CDR3 nucleotides: TGCGCCAGCAGCACCGGGACAGGTATTGGGCTGAACACTGAAGCTTTCTTT. This chain connects TRBV5-1 to TRBJ1-1, with TRBD1 matching over 8 bases. There are 17 residues in the CDR3. V trimming: 4 bases; J trimming: 0 bases; junction bases outside the gene matches: 11. The germline CDR1 and CDR2 sequences are SGHRS and YFSETQ.

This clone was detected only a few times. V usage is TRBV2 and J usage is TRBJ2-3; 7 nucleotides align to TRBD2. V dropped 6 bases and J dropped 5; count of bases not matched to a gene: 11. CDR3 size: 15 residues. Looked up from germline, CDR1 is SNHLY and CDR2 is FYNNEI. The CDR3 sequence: CASSARLAGEDTQYF. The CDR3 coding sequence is TGTGCCAGCAGCGCTAGACTAGCCGGAGAAGATACGCAGTATTTT.

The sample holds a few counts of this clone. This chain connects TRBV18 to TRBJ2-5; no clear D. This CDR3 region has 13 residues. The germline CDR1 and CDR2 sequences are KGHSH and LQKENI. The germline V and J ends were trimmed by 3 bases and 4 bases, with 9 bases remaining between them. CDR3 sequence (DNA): TGTGCCAGCTCACCGAAGCTAGGAGAGACCCAGTACTTC. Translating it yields CASSPKLGETQYF.

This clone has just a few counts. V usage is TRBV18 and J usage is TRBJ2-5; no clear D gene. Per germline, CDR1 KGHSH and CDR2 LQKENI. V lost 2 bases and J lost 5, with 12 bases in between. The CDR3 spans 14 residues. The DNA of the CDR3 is TGTGCCAGCTCACCAGTGGACCGGCGGGAGACCCAGTACTTC. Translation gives CASSPVDRRETQYF.

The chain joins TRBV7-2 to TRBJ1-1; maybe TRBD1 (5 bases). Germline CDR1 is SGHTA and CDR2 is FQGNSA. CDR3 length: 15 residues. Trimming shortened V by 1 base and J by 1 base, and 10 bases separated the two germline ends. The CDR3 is CASSLDVGANTEAFF. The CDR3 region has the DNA TGTGCCAGCAGCTTAGATGTCGGGGCGAACACTGAAGCTTTCTTT.